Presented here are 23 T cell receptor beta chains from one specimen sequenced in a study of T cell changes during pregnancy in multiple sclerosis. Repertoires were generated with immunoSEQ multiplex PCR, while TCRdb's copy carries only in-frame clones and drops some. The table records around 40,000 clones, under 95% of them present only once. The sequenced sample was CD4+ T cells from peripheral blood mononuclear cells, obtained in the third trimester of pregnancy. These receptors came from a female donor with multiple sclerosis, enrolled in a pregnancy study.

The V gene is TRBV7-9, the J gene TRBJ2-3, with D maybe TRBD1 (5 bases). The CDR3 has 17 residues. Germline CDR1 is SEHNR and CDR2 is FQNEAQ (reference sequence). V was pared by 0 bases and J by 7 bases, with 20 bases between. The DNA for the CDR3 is TGTGCCAGCAGCTTAGCCCTGTTAGGAACAGGTGGAAATACGCAGTATTTT. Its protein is CASSLALLGTGGNTQYF.

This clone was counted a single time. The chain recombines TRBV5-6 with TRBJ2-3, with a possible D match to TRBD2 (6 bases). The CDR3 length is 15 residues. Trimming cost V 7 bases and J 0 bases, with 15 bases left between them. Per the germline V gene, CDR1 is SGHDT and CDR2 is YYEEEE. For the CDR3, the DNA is TGTGCCAGCGCATCTAGCGCGACTAGCACAGATACGCAGTATTTT. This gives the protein CASASSATSTDTQYF.

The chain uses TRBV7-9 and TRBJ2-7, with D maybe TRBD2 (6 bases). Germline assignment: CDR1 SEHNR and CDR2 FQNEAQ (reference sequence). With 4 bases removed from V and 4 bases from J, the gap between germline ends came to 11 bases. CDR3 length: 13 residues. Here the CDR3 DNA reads TGTGCCAGCAGCTCAAGCGGGTTATACGAGCAGTACTTC. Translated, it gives CASSSSGLYEQYF.

CDR3 sequence: CSAGTSSVEQYF. CDR3 DNA: TGCAGCGCTGGGACTAGCAGCGTCGAGCAGTACTTC. The chain is built from TRBV29-1 and TRBJ2-7, with 9 bases fitting TRBD2. After removal of 7 bases from V and 6 bases from J, the junction contained 7 bases not matched to a gene. The germline V gene has CDR1 SQVTM and CDR2 ANQGSEA. CDR3 length equals 12 residues.

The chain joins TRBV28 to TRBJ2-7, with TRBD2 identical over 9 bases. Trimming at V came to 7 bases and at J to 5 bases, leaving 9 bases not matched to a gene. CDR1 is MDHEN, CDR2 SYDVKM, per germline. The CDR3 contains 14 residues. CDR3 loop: CASNLGVAGDEQYF. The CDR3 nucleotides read TGTGCCAGCAACTTAGGGGTAGCGGGAGACGAGCAGTACTTC.

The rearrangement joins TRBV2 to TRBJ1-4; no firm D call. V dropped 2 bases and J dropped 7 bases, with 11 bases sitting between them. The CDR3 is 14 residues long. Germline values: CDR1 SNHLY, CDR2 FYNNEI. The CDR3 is CASSELAGLEKLFF. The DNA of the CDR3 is TGTGCCAGCAGTGAACTGGCAGGTCTTGAAAAACTGTTTTTT.

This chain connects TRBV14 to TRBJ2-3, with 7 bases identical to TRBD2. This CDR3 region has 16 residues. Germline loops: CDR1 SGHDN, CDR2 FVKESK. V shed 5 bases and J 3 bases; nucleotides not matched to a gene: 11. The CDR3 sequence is CASSYPSGKGTDTQYF. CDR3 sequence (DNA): TGTGCCAGCAGCTACCCCAGCGGGAAGGGTACAGATACGCAGTATTTT. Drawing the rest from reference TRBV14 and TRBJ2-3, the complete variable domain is EAGVTQFPSHSVIEKGQTVTLRCDPISGHDNLYWYRRVMGKEIKFLLHFVKESKQDESGMPNNRFLAERTGGTYSTLKVQPAELEDSGVYFCASSYPSGKGTDTQYFGPGTRLTVL.

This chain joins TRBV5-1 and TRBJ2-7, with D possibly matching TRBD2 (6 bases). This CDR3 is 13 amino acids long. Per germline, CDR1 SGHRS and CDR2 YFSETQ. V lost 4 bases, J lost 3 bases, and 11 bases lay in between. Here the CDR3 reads CASSGYGGYEQYF. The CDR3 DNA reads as TGCGCCAGCAGCGGTTACGGGGGCTACGAGCAGTACTTC.

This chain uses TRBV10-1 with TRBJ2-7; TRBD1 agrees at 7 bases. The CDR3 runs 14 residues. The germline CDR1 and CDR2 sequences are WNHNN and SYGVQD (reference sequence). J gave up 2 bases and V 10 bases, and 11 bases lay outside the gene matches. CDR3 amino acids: CATLKRGQTYEQYF. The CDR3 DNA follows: TGCGCCACCCTAAAACGGGGACAGACCTACGAGCAGTACTTC.

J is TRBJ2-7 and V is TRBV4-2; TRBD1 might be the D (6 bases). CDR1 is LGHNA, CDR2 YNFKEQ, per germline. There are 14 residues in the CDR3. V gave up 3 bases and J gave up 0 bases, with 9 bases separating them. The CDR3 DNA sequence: TGTGCCAGCAGCCAGCAGGGGAGCTCCTACGAGCAGTACTTC. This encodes CASSQQGSSYEQYF.

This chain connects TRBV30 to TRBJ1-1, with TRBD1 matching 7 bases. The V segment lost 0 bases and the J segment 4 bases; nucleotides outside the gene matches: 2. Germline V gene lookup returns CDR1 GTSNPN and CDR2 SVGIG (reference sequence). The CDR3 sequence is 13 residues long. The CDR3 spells CAWSVRDSTEAFF. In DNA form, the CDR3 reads TGTGCCTGGAGTGTACGGGACAGCACTGAAGCTTTCTTT. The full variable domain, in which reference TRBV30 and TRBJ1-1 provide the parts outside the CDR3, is SQTIHQWPATLVQPVGSPLSLECTVEGTSNPNLYWYRQAAGRGLQLLFYSVGIGQISSEVPQNLSASRPQDRQFILSSKKLLLSDSGFYLCAWSVRDSTEAFFGQGTRLTVV.

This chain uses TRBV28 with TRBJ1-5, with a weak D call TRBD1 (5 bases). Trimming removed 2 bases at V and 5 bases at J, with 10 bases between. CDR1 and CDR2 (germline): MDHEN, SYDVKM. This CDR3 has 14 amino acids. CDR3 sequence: CASSLGTAHQPQHF. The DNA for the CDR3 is TGTGCCAGCAGTTTAGGGACTGCTCATCAGCCCCAGCATTTT. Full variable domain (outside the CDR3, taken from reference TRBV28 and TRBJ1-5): DVKVTQSSRYLVKRTGEKVFLECVQDMDHENMFWYRQDPGLGLRLIYFSYDVKMKEKGDIPEGYSVSREKKERFSLILESASTNQTSMYLCASSLGTAHQPQHFGDGTRLSIL.

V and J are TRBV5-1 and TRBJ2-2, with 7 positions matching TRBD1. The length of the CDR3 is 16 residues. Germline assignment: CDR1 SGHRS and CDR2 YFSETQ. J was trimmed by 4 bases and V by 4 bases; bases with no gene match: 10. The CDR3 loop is CASSPRQGWGTGELFF. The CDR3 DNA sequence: TGCGCCAGCAGCCCGAGACAGGGTTGGGGCACCGGGGAGCTGTTTTTT.

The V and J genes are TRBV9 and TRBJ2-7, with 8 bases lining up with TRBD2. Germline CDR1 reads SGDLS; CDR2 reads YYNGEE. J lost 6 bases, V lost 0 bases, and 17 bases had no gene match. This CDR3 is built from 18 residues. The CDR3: CASSVGTDFRTSSREQYF. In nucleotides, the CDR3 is TGTGCCAGCAGCGTAGGAACAGATTTCAGGACTAGCTCCCGCGAGCAGTACTTC.

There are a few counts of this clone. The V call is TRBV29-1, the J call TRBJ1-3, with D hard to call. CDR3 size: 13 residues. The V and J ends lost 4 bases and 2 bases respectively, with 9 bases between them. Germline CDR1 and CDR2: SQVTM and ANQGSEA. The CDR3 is CSVVGGTGNTIYF. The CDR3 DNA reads TGCAGCGTTGTCGGAGGGACTGGAAACACCATATATTTT.

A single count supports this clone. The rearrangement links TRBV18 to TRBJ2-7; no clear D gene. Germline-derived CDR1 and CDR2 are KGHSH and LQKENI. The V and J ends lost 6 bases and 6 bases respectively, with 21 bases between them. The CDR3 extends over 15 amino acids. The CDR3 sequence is CASSPQDHLSGEQYF. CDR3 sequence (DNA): TGTGCCAGCTCCCCTCAGGATCACCTAAGTGGCGAGCAGTACTTC.

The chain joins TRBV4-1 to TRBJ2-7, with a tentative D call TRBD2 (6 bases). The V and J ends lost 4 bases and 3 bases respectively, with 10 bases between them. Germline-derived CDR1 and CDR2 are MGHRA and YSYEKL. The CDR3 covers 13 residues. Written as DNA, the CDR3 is TGCGCCAGCAGCCGGGACTCACTCTACGAGCAGTACTTC. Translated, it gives CASSRDSLYEQYF.

The DNA for the CDR3 is TGCAGCGTTGAGGGGCACCCAGGAGAGACCCAGTACTTC. Its translation: CSVEGHPGETQYF. J is TRBJ2-5 and V is TRBV29-1; maybe TRBD1 (5 bases). The V gene lost 3 bases and the J gene lost 4 bases, with 12 bases spanning the gap. Germline CDR1 and CDR2: SQVTM and ANQGSEA. This CDR3 has 13 residues.

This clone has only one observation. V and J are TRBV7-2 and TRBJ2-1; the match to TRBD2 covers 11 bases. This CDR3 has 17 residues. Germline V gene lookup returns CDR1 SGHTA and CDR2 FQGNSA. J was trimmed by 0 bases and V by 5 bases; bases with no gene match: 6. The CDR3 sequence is CASSRSGRGSSYNEQFF. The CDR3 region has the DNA TGTGCCAGCAGCCGTAGCGGGAGGGGAAGCTCCTACAATGAGCAGTTCTTC.

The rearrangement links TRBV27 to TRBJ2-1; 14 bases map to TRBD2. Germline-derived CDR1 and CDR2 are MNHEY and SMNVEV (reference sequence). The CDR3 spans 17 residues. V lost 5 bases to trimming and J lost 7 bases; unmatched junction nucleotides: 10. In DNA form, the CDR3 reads TGTGCCAGCAGTCTCGGGACTAGCGGGAGACGGGGAAATGAGCAGTTCTTC. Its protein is CASSLGTSGRRGNEQFF.

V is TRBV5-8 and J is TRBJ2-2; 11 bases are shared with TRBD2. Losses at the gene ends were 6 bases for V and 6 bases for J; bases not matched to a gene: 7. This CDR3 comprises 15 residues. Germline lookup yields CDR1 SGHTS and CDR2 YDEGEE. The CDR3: CASTSTSGRAGELFF. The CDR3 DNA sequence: TGTGCCAGCACCTCAACTAGCGGGAGAGCCGGGGAGCTGTTTTTT.

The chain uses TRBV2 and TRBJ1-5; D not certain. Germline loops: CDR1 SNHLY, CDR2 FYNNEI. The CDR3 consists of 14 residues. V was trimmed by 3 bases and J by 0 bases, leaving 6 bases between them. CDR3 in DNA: TGTGCCAGCAGTGAGGCCTTTAGCAATCAGCCCCAGCATTTT. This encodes CASSEAFSNQPQHF.

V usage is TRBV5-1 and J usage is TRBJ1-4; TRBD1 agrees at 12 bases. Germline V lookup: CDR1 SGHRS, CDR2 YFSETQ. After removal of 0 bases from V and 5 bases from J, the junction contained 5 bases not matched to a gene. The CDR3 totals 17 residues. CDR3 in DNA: TGCGCCAGCAGCTTGGGAGGGACAGGGGGCTCGAATGAAAAACTGTTTTTT. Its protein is CASSLGGTGGSNEKLFF. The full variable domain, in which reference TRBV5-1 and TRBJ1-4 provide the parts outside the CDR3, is KAGVTQTPRYLIKTRGQQVTLSCSPISGHRSVSWYQQTPGQGLQFLFEYFSETQRNKGNFPGRFSGRQFSNSRSEMNVSTLELGDSALYLCASSLGGTGGSNEKLFFGSGTQLSVL.